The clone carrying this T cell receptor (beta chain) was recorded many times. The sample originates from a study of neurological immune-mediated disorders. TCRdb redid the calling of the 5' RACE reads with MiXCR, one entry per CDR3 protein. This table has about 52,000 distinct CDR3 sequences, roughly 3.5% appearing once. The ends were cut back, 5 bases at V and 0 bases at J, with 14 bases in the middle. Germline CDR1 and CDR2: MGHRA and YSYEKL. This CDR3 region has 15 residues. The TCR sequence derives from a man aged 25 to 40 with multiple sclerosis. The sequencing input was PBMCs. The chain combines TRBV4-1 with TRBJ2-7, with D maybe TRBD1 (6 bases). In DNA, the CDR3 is TGCGCCAGCAGCTGGGATACAGGGTTCTCCTACGAGCAGTACTTC. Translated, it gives CASSWDTGFSYEQYF.